The clone carrying this T cell receptor (beta chain) has a handful of counts. Antigen: not known. The source of the sample is a study of T cell repertoires in cytomegalovirus infection. Looking at the study overall: The public TCR beta signatures pointed to both CMV infection and matching HLA type.

Study-wide findings and caveats: Cumulative public TCR beta family frequency identified carriers of CMV plus the relevant HLA. There were HLA-C-restricted CMV-specific TCR beta clonotypes dominating the ex vivo response.

The germline CDR1 and CDR2 sequences are MNHEY and SVGEGT. Trimming removed 8 bases at V and 9 bases at J, with 7 bases between. There are 9 residues in the CDR3. MiXCR, run by TCRdb on the reads, gives a single entry per CDR3 protein. The data show some 160,000 distinct CDR3 sequences, 15% to 20% seen once. Sequenced: CD8+ T cells from PBMCs. This sequence joins TRBV6-2 or TRBV6-3 and TRBJ2-5, with D unresolved. The receptor comes from a human donor in good health (CMV status not recorded). Some clones in this sample may be carry-over from other donors' samples. CDR3 amino acids: CASGPAQYF. The CDR3 bases are TGTGCCAGCGGACCGGCCCAGTACTTC.